Presented here are 7 T cell receptor beta chains from one specimen sequenced in a study of CD8+ T cells in alopecia areata. Sequencing used cDNA as its template, made by extracting RNA and reverse transcribing it. Clones were read by immunoSEQ multiplex PCR, and TCRdb kept only the in-frame ones, dropping some. The sample consists of more than 100,000 clones, 80% to 90% of them appearing once. Stated treatment: oral pan-JAK inhibitor, 5-10 mg twice daily. Material: CD8+ T cells sorted from blood, obtained between weeks 30 and 35, from a patient treated with tofacitinib. The source is a human donor with alopecia areata.

This chain connects TRBV19 to TRBJ1-1, with 7 bases aligning to TRBD1. V lost 5 bases, J lost 5 bases, and 8 bases stayed unmatched. Looked up from germline, CDR1 is LNHDA and CDR2 is SQIVND (reference sequence). This CDR3 has 14 amino acids. The CDR3 nucleotides read TGTGCCAGTAGTGGGGACAGTGGATTGACTGAAGCTTTCTTT. This encodes CASSGDSGLTEAFF.

The gene calls are TRBV4-1 and TRBJ2-7; weak D call: TRBD2 (6 bases). V was cut by 1 base and J by 3 bases, with 10 bases left in between. This CDR3 is built from 14 residues. CDR1 is MGHRA, CDR2 YSYEKL, per germline. The CDR3 here is CASSQGRGDYEQYF. The CDR3 DNA is TGCGCCAGCAGCCAAGGGAGGGGAGACTACGAGCAGTACTTC.

The gene calls are TRBV5-1 and TRBJ2-7, with D perhaps TRBD1 (5 bases). Trimming stripped 2 bases from V and 3 bases from J, with 9 bases between. The CDR3 sequence is 13 residues long. The germline V gene encodes CDR1 SGHRS and CDR2 YFSETQ. CDR3 coding DNA: TGCGCCAGCAGCTTAGGCAGGGACTACGAGCAGTACTTC. Protein product: CASSLGRDYEQYF.

The chain joins TRBV6-6 to TRBJ2-1, with no clear D. This CDR3 comprises 15 residues. Germline CDR1 and CDR2: MNHNY and SVGAGI (reference sequence). With 2 bases removed from V and 0 bases from J, the gap between germline ends came to 8 bases. The CDR3 sequence is CASSYGISSYNEQFF. CDR3 sequence (DNA): TGTGCCAGCAGTTACGGGATTAGCTCCTACAATGAGCAGTTCTTC.

Written as DNA, the CDR3 is TGCGCCAGCAGCCAAACGGTGGCTAGCATCGATGAGCAGTTCTTC. As protein: CASSQTVASIDEQFF. The J gene is TRBJ2-1, the V gene TRBV4-1; a weak D match, TRBD2 (5 bases). The CDR3 is made up of 15 amino acids. Germline assignment: CDR1 MGHRA and CDR2 YSYEKL. V lost 2 bases and J lost 8, with 16 bases in between.

The rearrangement uses TRBV29-1 and TRBJ2-1, with 7 positions matching TRBD2. The CDR3 runs 17 residues. Germline V gene data show CDR1 as SQVTM and CDR2 as ANQGSEA. V trimming: 6 bases; J trimming: 4 bases; junction bases outside the gene matches: 18. The CDR3 DNA reads as TGCAGCGTCTCCCACCCCCTGAACAGCGGGATGTACAATGAGCAGTTCTTC. Translating it yields CSVSHPLNSGMYNEQFF.

This rearrangement joins TRBV7-9 to TRBJ2-7; D is unresolved. Germline CDR1 reads SEHNR; CDR2 reads FQNEAQ (reference sequence). Trimming shortened V by 6 bases and J by 3 bases, and 12 bases separated the two germline ends. The CDR3 extends over 13 amino acids. The CDR3 coding sequence is TGTGCCAGCAGTCACGCCCTGGGCTACGAGCAGTACTTC. Translation: CASSHALGYEQYF.